The 28 T cell receptor beta chains below come from one sample, sequenced in a study of T cells in localized non-small cell lung cancer. The repertoire was sequenced with immunoSEQ multiplex PCR; TCRdb's copy has only in-frame clones and lacks some. The table includes tens of thousands of clones, approximately 90% detected once. Material: peripheral blood mononuclear cells, obtained before any cancer treatment. The receptors were sampled from a woman aged 35 to 75 with stage III lung adenocarcinoma.

The V gene is TRBV2, the J gene TRBJ1-1, with D hard to call. This CDR3 is built from 11 residues. Germline V CDR1 and CDR2: SNHLY, FYNNEI. Trimming stripped 5 bases from V and 5 bases from J, with 6 bases between. Here the CDR3 reads CASSYDTEAFF. Here the CDR3 DNA reads TGTGCCAGCAGTTATGATACTGAAGCTTTCTTT.

The chain recombines TRBV9 with TRBJ2-6, with D unresolved. V lost 3 bases to trimming and J lost 3 bases, with 13 bases between them. The CDR3 spans 16 residues. Germline CDR1 and CDR2: SGDLS and YYNGEE. Here the CDR3 DNA reads TGTGCCAGCAGCGCCGGATCAGAGTATGGGGCCAACGTCCTGACTTTC. Its translation is CASSAGSEYGANVLTF.

This chain joins TRBV9 and TRBJ2-3; tentative D call: TRBD1 (5 bases). Germline V lookup: CDR1 SGDLS, CDR2 YYNGEE. The CDR3 has 15 amino acids. V was shortened by 3 bases and J by 0 bases, with 11 bases between the two germline ends. The DNA of the CDR3 is TGTGCCAGCAGCGAAACAGGAGCGAGCACAGATACGCAGTATTTT. This sequence encodes CASSETGASTDTQYF.

The chain couples TRBV4-3 to TRBJ1-6; no clear D. The ends were cut back, 1 base at V and 3 bases at J, with 7 bases in the middle. The CDR3 length is 15 residues. Germline V gives CDR1 LGHNA, CDR2 YSLEER. CDR3 sequence (DNA): TGCGCCAGCAGCCAAGCCACAGTCTATAATTCACCCCTCCACTTT. Residues: CASSQATVYNSPLHF.

The gene calls are TRBV18 and TRBJ1-1; TRBD1 aligns across 8 bases. The CDR3 loop spans 15 amino acids. V shed 5 bases, J shed 1 base, and the junction held 6 bases outside the gene matches. Germline CDR1 is KGHSH and CDR2 is LQKENI. This chain's CDR3 is CASSTRGRGNTEAFF. The DNA for the CDR3 is TGTGCCAGCTCAACCAGGGGGCGGGGGAACACTGAAGCTTTCTTT.

This chain uses TRBV7-9 with TRBJ2-3, with D uncertain. The V end was cut by 5 bases, the J end by 4 bases, with 16 bases between. The CDR3 covers 15 residues. CDR1 and CDR2 (germline): SEHNR, FQNEAQ (reference sequence). In nucleotides, the CDR3 is TGTGCCAGCAGCCTTCTCATCGGTCAATCAGATACGCAGTATTTT. Translation: CASSLLIGQSDTQYF.

The chain recombines TRBV18 with TRBJ2-7; 8 bases fit TRBD1. This CDR3 is 15 amino acids long. Germline-derived CDR1 and CDR2 are KGHSH and LQKENI. V lost 4 bases and J lost 2; bases outside the gene matches: 7. The CDR3, as DNA: TGTGCCAGCTCACTCCAGGGGGCGTCGGCCTACGAGCAGTACTTC. Protein product: CASSLQGASAYEQYF.

The chain links TRBV10-3 to TRBJ2-7; D is uncertain. Germline V gene data show CDR1 as ENHRY and CDR2 as SYGVKD. Trimming removed 6 bases at V and 0 bases at J, with 12 bases between. The CDR3 is made up of 14 amino acids. In DNA, the CDR3 is TGTGCCATCAGAGAGCTACAGAGCTCCTACGAGCAGTACTTC. The encoded protein is CAIRELQSSYEQYF.

The rearrangement uses TRBV18 and TRBJ1-2; D gene ambiguous. Germline V gives CDR1 KGHSH, CDR2 LQKENI. The CDR3 runs 17 residues. Trimming pared 1 base from V and 2 bases from J, leaving 17 bases between. This chain's CDR3 is CASSPQAAAGRNYGYTF. CDR3 in DNA: TGTGCCAGCTCACCACAGGCAGCCGCTGGGAGGAACTATGGCTACACCTTC. Variable domain in full (rest from reference TRBV18 and TRBJ1-2): NAGVMQNPRHLVRRRGQEARLRCSPMKGHSHVYWYRQLPEEGLKFMVYLQKENIIDESGMPKERFSAEFPKEGPSILRIQQVVRGDSAAYFCASSPQAAAGRNYGYTFGSGTRLTVV.

The gene calls are TRBV19 and TRBJ2-1, with 9 bases identical to TRBD2. Germline-derived CDR1 and CDR2 are LNHDA and SQIVND (reference sequence). Trimming at V came to 2 bases and at J to 8 bases, leaving 7 bases not matched to a gene. The CDR3 loop spans 15 amino acids. CDR3 in amino acids: CASSILSGRRDEQFF. The CDR3 nucleotides read TGTGCCAGTAGTATACTTAGCGGGAGAAGGGATGAGCAGTTCTTC. The full variable domain, rest sourced from reference TRBV19 and TRBJ2-1, is DGGITQSPKYLFRKEGQNVTLSCEQNLNHDAMYWYRQDPGQGLRLIYYSQIVNDFQKGDIAEGYSVSREKKESFPLTVTSAQKNPTAFYLCASSILSGRRDEQFFGPGTRLTVL.

The J gene is TRBJ1-4, the V gene TRBV18; D is ambiguous. The germline V gene has CDR1 KGHSH and CDR2 LQKENI. This CDR3 comprises 14 residues. The V end was cut by 1 base, the J end by 4 bases, with 7 bases between. CDR3 protein: CASSPQNRNEKLFF. The CDR3 bases are TGTGCCAGCTCACCACAAAACCGTAATGAAAAACTGTTTTTT.

As DNA, the CDR3 is TGTGCCAGCAGCTTGTCCCCCACGGGCCAAGAGACCCAGTACTTC. Its protein is CASSLSPTGQETQYF. The rearrangement joins TRBV5-5 to TRBJ2-5, with D unclear. Deletions cut 1 base from V and 1 base from J, with 11 bases between. The CDR3 runs to 15 residues. CDR1 SGHKS and CDR2 YYEKEE come from the germline V gene (reference sequence).

V and J are TRBV2 and TRBJ1-4; TRBD1 agrees at 8 bases. The junction had 3 bases not matched to a gene; V was cut back by 4 bases and J by 8 bases. Per germline, CDR1 SNHLY and CDR2 FYNNEI. The CDR3 spans 13 residues. In nucleotides, the CDR3 is TGTGCCAGCAGTGCGACAGGGGAGGAAAAACTGTTTTTT. Protein sequence: CASSATGEEKLFF.

CDR3 in amino acids: CASQQGPGQGASPLHF. CDR3 bases: TGTGCCAGCCAACAGGGTCCGGGACAGGGGGCTTCACCCCTCCACTTT. The chain links TRBV7-2 to TRBJ1-6, with 12 nucleotides matching TRBD1. The germline V gene encodes CDR1 SGHTA and CDR2 FQGNSA. The CDR3 extends over 16 amino acids. Trimming cost V 8 bases and J 9 bases; bases outside gene matches: 11.

The J gene is TRBJ2-7, the V gene TRBV4-3; D is unclear. Germline V gene sequence: CDR1 LGHNA, CDR2 YSLEER. The CDR3 totals 15 residues. V lost 0 bases and J 2 bases, leaving 11 bases between the germline ends. CDR3 in DNA: TGCGCCAGCAGCCAAGAGGCAAGTTCGACCTACGAGCAGTACTTC. Translated, it gives CASSQEASSTYEQYF.

The gene calls are TRBV5-1 and TRBJ2-1, with 11 bases lining up with TRBD2. From germline, CDR1 is SGHRS and CDR2 YFSETQ. There are 16 residues in the CDR3. The ends lost 4 bases at V and 7 bases at J; junction bases unmatched: 10. CDR3 coding DNA: TGCGCCAGCAGCCTAGCGACTAGCGGGGTAACGAATGAGCAGTTCTTC. It specifies CASSLATSGVTNEQFF.

The chain carries TRBV7-6 and TRBJ1-1, with D possibly being TRBD1 (6 bases). CDR3 length: 15 amino acids. The germline CDR1 and CDR2 sequences are SGHVS and FNYEAQ. Trimming left V 1 base short and J 4 bases short, with 13 bases between. The CDR3: CASSLVGGEGTEAFF. The CDR3 DNA follows: TGTGCCAGCAGCTTAGTAGGGGGAGAAGGCACTGAAGCTTTCTTT.

The chain is built from TRBV9 and TRBJ1-6; TRBD1 matches 7 bases. The CDR3 covers 15 residues. Germline V gives CDR1 SGDLS, CDR2 YYNGEE. V dropped 4 bases and J dropped 0; count of bases not matched to a gene: 1. The CDR3: CASSPGGSYNSPLHF. In DNA form, the CDR3 reads TGTGCCAGCAGCCCAGGGGGCTCCTATAATTCACCCCTCCACTTT.

The chain uses TRBV5-4 and TRBJ1-2; possible D gene TRBD1, 6 bases. V was trimmed by 4 bases and J by 8 bases, leaving 15 bases between them. CDR3 length equals 13 residues. The germline V gene encodes CDR1 SGHNT and CDR2 YYREEE (reference sequence). CDR3: CASSPAGASGYTF. Here the CDR3 DNA reads TGTGCCAGCAGCCCGGCGGGGGCGTCAGGCTACACCTTC.

The chain is built from TRBV4-3 and TRBJ1-1; unclear D gene. Germline V lookup: CDR1 LGHNA, CDR2 YSLEER. The CDR3 covers 15 residues. The V end was cut by 0 bases, the J end by 4 bases, with 12 bases between. The CDR3 DNA sequence: TGCGCCAGCAGCCAAGAGTTTCCGGGAGGCACTGAAGCTTTCTTT. This codes for CASSQEFPGGTEAFF.

The gene calls are TRBV29-1 and TRBJ1-1; a possible D gene is TRBD1 (6 bases). Trimming stripped 5 bases from V and 0 bases from J, with 10 bases between. The germline V gene encodes CDR1 SQVTM and CDR2 ANQGSEA. This CDR3 is built from 13 residues. The CDR3 region is CSVTQGLNTEAFF. CDR3 nucleotides: TGCAGCGTTACACAGGGTCTGAACACTGAAGCTTTCTTT.

This chain joins TRBV5-6 and TRBJ2-7, with 9 bases that match TRBD2. The V gene's germline CDR1 is SGHDT and CDR2 YYEEEE. The V and J ends lost 2 bases and 2 bases, in that order; junction bases with no gene match: 2. The CDR3 is made up of 14 amino acids. The CDR3 loop reads CASSFRGGAYEQYF. CDR3 DNA: TGTGCCAGCAGCTTTCGCGGGGGGGCCTACGAGCAGTACTTC.

A few counts support this clone. CDR3 amino acids: CASSGTSHLYQETQYF. The CDR3 region has the DNA TGTGCCAGCAGTGGGACTAGCCATTTGTACCAAGAGACCCAGTACTTC. This chain connects TRBV2 to TRBJ2-5, with 8 bases identical to TRBD2. The junction had 7 bases not matched to a gene; V was cut back by 4 bases and J by 0 bases. The CDR3 is 16 amino acids. Germline V gene lookup returns CDR1 SNHLY and CDR2 FYNNEI.

The table lists this clone with a count of one. The chain links TRBV27 to TRBJ2-5; 7 bases agree with TRBD1. V shed 6 bases and J 2 bases; nucleotides not matched to a gene: 3. The CDR3 length is 13 residues. From germline, CDR1 is MNHEY and CDR2 SMNVEV (reference sequence). The CDR3 sequence is CASRRGQQETQYF. As DNA, the CDR3 is TGTGCCAGCAGGAGGGGACAGCAAGAGACCCAGTACTTC.

This chain connects TRBV4-3 to TRBJ2-4, with 12 positions matching TRBD2. The CDR3 covers 15 residues. The V and J ends lost 0 bases and 9 bases, in that order; junction bases with no gene match: 3. From germline, CDR1 is LGHNA and CDR2 YSLEER. CDR3: CASSQDASGGAIQYF. CDR3 in DNA: TGCGCCAGCAGCCAAGATGCTAGCGGGGGGGCCATTCAGTACTTC.

The chain is built from TRBV4-3 and TRBJ2-7; D remains ambiguous. Trimming removed 0 bases from V and 7 bases from J, with 13 bases in between. The germline V gene encodes CDR1 LGHNA and CDR2 YSLEER. The CDR3 length is 14 residues. The chain's CDR3 is CASSQDSGLGEQYF. CDR3 sequence (DNA): TGCGCCAGCAGCCAAGACTCCGGCCTCGGGGAGCAGTACTTC.

This chain links TRBV7-9 with TRBJ1-1, with 8 bases identical to TRBD1. V shed 2 bases, J shed 11 bases, and the junction held 16 bases outside the gene matches. Germline V gene data show CDR1 as SEHNR and CDR2 as FQNEAQ (reference sequence). The CDR3 loop spans 16 amino acids. The CDR3 sequence is CASSLTRARGHVYAFF. DNA for the CDR3: TGTGCCAGCAGCTTAACCCGGGCCAGGGGGCACGTGTATGCTTTCTTT.

This sequence joins TRBV5-8 and TRBJ2-2; 7 bases align to TRBD1. The CDR3 runs to 15 residues. V dropped 4 bases and J dropped 4; count of bases not matched to a gene: 7. Per germline, CDR1 SGHTS and CDR2 YDEGEE. Here the CDR3 reads CASSPDRTGTGELFF. The CDR3 DNA sequence: TGTGCCAGCAGCCCCGACCGGACAGGCACCGGGGAGCTGTTTTTT. Looking up the rest from reference TRBV5-8 and TRBJ2-2 gives the full variable domain: EAGVTQSPTHLIKTRGQQATLRCSPISGHTSVYWYQQALGLGLQFLLWYDEGEERNRGNFPPRFSGRQFPNYSSELNVNALELEDSALYLCASSPDRTGTGELFFGEGSRLTVL.